These 32 T cell receptor beta chains were sequenced from one sample in a study of blood T cell repertoires in COVID-19. The assay was immunoSEQ multiplex PCR, and TCRdb's table has in-frame clones only and misses some. Here the sample spans roughly 80,000 clones, less than 85% being singletons. The sequenced material came from peripheral blood. Every receptor here comes from a human donor in a cohort sampled during active COVID-19.

The chain joins TRBV10-3 to TRBJ1-6, with D possibly matching TRBD1 (6 bases). Germline V gives CDR1 ENHRY, CDR2 SYGVKD. V lost 0 bases and J lost 6, with 12 bases in between. The CDR3 is 16 amino acids. The CDR3 region has the DNA TGTGCCATCAGTGAGTCATCAGGGGTGGGTAATTCACCCCTCCACTTT. Its translation is CAISESSGVGNSPLHF.

The gene calls are TRBV6-5 and TRBJ1-1; a possible D gene is TRBD1 (5 bases). The CDR3 covers 14 residues. Trimming stripped 2 bases from V and 1 base from J, with 8 bases between. Germline V lookup: CDR1 MNHEY, CDR2 SVGAGI. CDR3 nucleotide sequence: TGTGCCAGCAGTTACGGGACTACGAACACTGAAGCTTTCTTT. This translates into CASSYGTTNTEAFF.

The chain employs TRBV5-1 and TRBJ1-5; D possibly corresponds to TRBD1 (6 bases). V was clipped by 1 base and J by 3 bases, with 11 bases between them. The CDR3 sequence is 15 residues long. Germline V CDR1 and CDR2: SGHRS, YFSETQ. The CDR3 loop is CASSLKGDPNQPQHF. In DNA, the CDR3 is TGCGCCAGCAGCTTGAAGGGGGATCCCAATCAGCCCCAGCATTTT.

CDR3 nucleotides: TGTGCCAGCAGCTTTAGTCTAGCGGGGGGGTTCCAGTACTTC. Protein sequence: CASSFSLAGGFQYF. J is TRBJ2-7 and V is TRBV7-2, with 12 bases aligning to TRBD2. The CDR3 totals 14 residues. Germline trimming cut 3 bases from V and 10 bases from J; bases unmatched to any gene: 7. Germline CDR1 SGHTA, CDR2 FQGNSA.

The sample holds one count of this clone. The rearrangement links TRBV7-9 to TRBJ2-6; 10 bases fit TRBD1. With V trimmed by 4 bases and J by 2 bases, 11 bases remained unmatched. This CDR3 has 19 residues. CDR1 is SEHNR, CDR2 FQNEAQ, per germline (reference sequence). CDR3: CASSSLPGQGKAGANVLTF. In nucleotides, the CDR3 is TGTGCCAGCAGCTCTCTTCCGGGACAGGGGAAGGCTGGGGCCAACGTCCTGACTTTC.

The chain employs TRBV19 and TRBJ2-1, with no clear D. This CDR3 has 13 residues. Trimming took off 4 bases at V and 6 bases at J, with 10 bases between the two ends. Germline assignment: CDR1 LNHDA and CDR2 SQIVND (reference sequence). The CDR3 coding sequence is TGTGCCAGTAGTAATAGCAGAGGCAATGAGCAGTTCTTC. This sequence encodes CASSNSRGNEQFF.

The genes are TRBV2 and TRBJ2-1; tentatively, D is TRBD2 (7 bases). The V and J ends lost 3 bases and 15 bases respectively, with 15 bases between them. The germline CDR1 and CDR2 sequences are SNHLY and FYNNEI. This CDR3 is 12 amino acids long. For the CDR3, the DNA is TGTGCCAGCAGTGATGACGGGGGGCGTCGGTTCTTC. Its protein product is CASSDDGGRRFF. The complete variable domain, with remaining parts taken from reference TRBV2 and TRBJ2-1, reads EPEVTQTPSHQVTQMGQEVILRCVPISNHLYFYWYRQILGQKVEFLVSFYNNEISEKSEIFDDQFSVERPDGSNFTLKIRSTKLEDSAMYFCASSDDGGRRFFGPGTRLTVL.

The chain carries TRBV10-3 and TRBJ1-6; D gene ambiguous. The CDR3 loop spans 13 amino acids. V was shortened by 5 bases and J by 11 bases, with 13 bases between the two germline ends. Germline V gene data show CDR1 as ENHRY and CDR2 as SYGVKD. Written as DNA, the CDR3 is TGTGCCATCAGTAGACAAAGGAGGCCACCCCTCCACTTT. Amino acids: CAISRQRRPPLHF.

The rearrangement joins TRBV6-1 to TRBJ2-7; TRBD1 might be the D (5 bases). The germline gives CDR1 MNHNS, CDR2 SASEGT. The CDR3 length is 15 residues. Trimming cost V 2 bases and J 2 bases, with 13 bases left between them. This CDR3 reads CASSEQDIATYEQYF. CDR3 DNA sequence: TGTGCCAGCAGTGAACAGGACATAGCCACCTACGAGCAGTACTTC.

To note about this clone: The sample holds other DNA sequences that translate to the same CDR3. In DNA, the CDR3 is TGTGCCAGCAGCCCAGGGGGAGCCGAGCAGTACTTC. Protein product: CASSPGGAEQYF. The V call is TRBV9, the J call TRBJ2-7, with 7 bases identical to TRBD1. Germline assignment: CDR1 SGDLS and CDR2 YYNGEE. The CDR3 runs 12 residues. J lost 6 bases, V lost 4 bases, and 4 bases had no gene match.

The rearrangement links TRBV9 to TRBJ2-2; TRBD2 agrees at 13 bases. The CDR3 loop spans 19 amino acids. V gave up 0 bases and J gave up 0 bases; unmatched junction bases: 5. The germline gives CDR1 SGDLS, CDR2 YYNGEE. The CDR3 spells CASSVGGTSGETNTGELFF. The CDR3 region has the DNA TGTGCCAGCAGCGTAGGGGGGACTAGCGGGGAAACGAACACCGGGGAGCTGTTTTTT.

The chain recombines TRBV7-9 with TRBJ2-7; the match to TRBD1 covers 8 bases. The germline V gene has CDR1 SEHNR and CDR2 FQNEAQ (reference sequence). The CDR3 loop spans 15 amino acids. V trimming: 8 bases; J trimming: 2 bases; junction bases outside the gene matches: 11. CDR3 sequence: CASSFTGTGPYEQYF. CDR3 bases: TGTGCCAGCTCTTTTACCGGGACAGGTCCCTACGAGCAGTACTTC. Variable domain in full (rest from reference TRBV7-9 and TRBJ2-7): DTGVSQNPRHKITKRGQNVTFRCDPISEHNRLYWYRQTLGQGPEFLTYFQNEAQLEKSRLLSDRFSAERPKGSFSTLEIQRTEQGDSAMYLCASSFTGTGPYEQYFGPGTRLTVT.

The table lists this clone with a count of one. V usage is TRBV18 and J usage is TRBJ2-7, with 7 nucleotides matching TRBD2. The CDR3 is 14 amino acids. J gave up 7 bases and V 3 bases, and 9 bases lay outside the gene matches. Per the germline V gene, CDR1 is KGHSH and CDR2 is LQKENI. As DNA, the CDR3 is TGTGCCAGCTCACCGGGACGGGGGGTTATGGAGCAGTACTTC. As protein: CASSPGRGVMEQYF.

The rearrangement joins TRBV5-8 to TRBJ1-5, with 9 positions matching TRBD1. V lost 2 bases and J lost 5; bases outside the gene matches: 5. The CDR3 loop spans 15 amino acids. CDR1 is SGHTS and CDR2 is YDEGEE in the germline V gene. The CDR3 nucleotides read TGTGCCAGCAGCTTTAGAGGACAGGGGTATCAGCCCCAGCATTTT. Its translation is CASSFRGQGYQPQHF.

V gene TRBV15 combines with J gene TRBJ2-7; TRBD1 matches 9 bases. Germline CDR1 LNHNV, CDR2 YYDKDF (reference sequence). The V and J ends lost 3 bases and 5 bases, in that order; junction bases with no gene match: 11. CDR3 length: 16 amino acids. This chain's CDR3 is CATSRRKGQGKNEQYF. Here the CDR3 DNA reads TGTGCCACCAGCAGGCGTAAGGGACAGGGAAAGAACGAGCAGTACTTC. Full variable domain (rest looked up from reference TRBV15 and TRBJ2-7): DAMVIQNPRYQVTQFGKPVTLSCSQTLNHNVMYWYQQKSSQAPKLLFHYYDKDFNNEADTPDNFQSRRPNTSFCFLDIRSPGLGDTAMYLCATSRRKGQGKNEQYFGPGTRLTVT.

This clone appeared a single time. This sequence joins TRBV5-5 and TRBJ1-2; the D is unclear. Trimming cost V 0 bases and J 0 bases, with 9 bases left between them. In germline, CDR1 is SGHKS, CDR2 YYEKEE (reference sequence). This CDR3 has 15 amino acids. CDR3 nucleotides: TGTGCCAGCAGCTTGGGGACTATAGCTAACTATGGCTACACCTTC. Residues: CASSLGTIANYGYTF.

The chain is built from TRBV2 and TRBJ2-7; 9 positions match TRBD2. The V gene end was trimmed by 4 bases and the J gene end by 3 bases; junction bases not matched to a gene: 10. Germline loops: CDR1 SNHLY, CDR2 FYNNEI. This CDR3 has 16 residues. CDR3 bases: TGTGCCAGCAGTGCGGAGCGGGGGGCCACCGTCTACGAGCAGTACTTC. Translation gives CASSAERGATVYEQYF.

This clone occurred a few times. The chain carries TRBV10-2 and TRBJ2-1; no clear D. The CDR3 consists of 14 residues. V was shortened by 7 bases and J by 0 bases, with 10 bases between the two germline ends. CDR1 is WSHSY and CDR2 is SAAADI in the germline V gene. The DNA of the CDR3 is TGCGCCAGCACTCGAGATCACTCCTACAATGAGCAGTTCTTC. Amino acids: CASTRDHSYNEQFF.

Worth noting for this clone: One end of the junction is discordant with germline, which a read error may explain. The sample carries other DNA sequences with the same CDR3. This rearrangement joins TRBV14 to TRBJ2-1; 7 bases align to TRBD2. Germline lookup yields CDR1 SGHDN and CDR2 FVKESK. CDR3 length: 14 residues. CDR3 sequence (DNA): TGCGCCAGCAGCCCTAGCGGTTATTACAATGAGCAGTTCTTC. Its translation is CASSPSGYYNEQFF. The complete variable domain, with remaining parts taken from reference TRBV14 and TRBJ2-1, reads EAGVTQFPSHSVIEKGQTVTLRCDPISGHDNLYWYRRVMGKEIKFLLHFVKESKQDESGMPNNRFLAERTGGTYSTLKVQPAELEDSGVYFCASSPSGYYNEQFFGPGTRLTVL.

The rearrangement uses TRBV6-1 and TRBJ1-2; D not certain. CDR1 is MNHNS, CDR2 SASEGT, per germline. This CDR3 is 14 amino acids long. V was shortened by 1 base and J by 5 bases, with 11 bases between the two germline ends. CDR3 DNA sequence: TGTGCCAGCAGTGAAGGCTTGGTGGCTTATGGCTACACCTTC. This translates into CASSEGLVAYGYTF.

This clone has just a few counts. V is TRBV19 and J is TRBJ2-1; possible D gene TRBD2, 6 bases. Between the trimmed V and J ends, which lost 7 bases and 1 base, there was a span of 17 bases. CDR1 LNHDA and CDR2 SQIVND come from the germline V gene (reference sequence). The CDR3 has 16 residues. CDR3 amino acids: CASTPGGFRSYNEQFF. The CDR3 DNA reads TGTGCCAGTACCCCAGGAGGGTTTAGGTCCTACAATGAGCAGTTCTTC.

The chain joins TRBV2 to TRBJ1-4; the D gene is possibly TRBD1 (5 bases). With 4 bases removed from V and 10 bases from J, the gap between germline ends came to 19 bases. The length of the CDR3 is 15 residues. Germline V lookup: CDR1 SNHLY, CDR2 FYNNEI. CDR3 DNA sequence: TGTGCCAGCAGTGGGGGTGAGGTCAAAACAGGAAAACTGTTTTTT. Amino acid sequence: CASSGGEVKTGKLFF.

The chain combines TRBV4-1 with TRBJ1-1, with 7 nucleotides matching TRBD1. Germline V gene lookup returns CDR1 MGHRA and CDR2 YSYEKL. V lost 1 base and J lost 3; bases outside the gene matches: 5. This CDR3 is 15 amino acids long. The CDR3: CASSQVSRGDTEAFF. The CDR3 DNA reads TGCGCCAGCAGCCAAGTGTCCAGGGGGGACACTGAAGCTTTCTTT.

The V gene is TRBV25-1, the J gene TRBJ1-2, with a possible D match to TRBD1 (5 bases). The CDR3 extends over 14 amino acids. Trimming removed 1 base from V and 2 bases from J, with 8 bases in between. Germline-derived CDR1 and CDR2 are MGHDK and SYGVNS. This CDR3 is CASSEWQGNYGYTF. CDR3 DNA: TGTGCCAGCAGTGAATGGCAGGGAAACTATGGCTACACCTTC.

The chain recombines TRBV5-5 with TRBJ2-3; D ambiguous. Trimming left V 0 bases short and J 3 bases short, with 17 bases between. CDR3 length: 17 residues. Looked up from germline, CDR1 is SGHKS and CDR2 is YYEKEE (reference sequence). In DNA, the CDR3 is TGTGCCAGCAGCTTGGTTTCGGCCGGTCTAGGTACAGATACGCAGTATTTT. It encodes CASSLVSAGLGTDTQYF.

The V gene is TRBV6-6, the J gene TRBJ1-4; D might be TRBD1 (5 bases). Trimming cost V 11 bases and J 7 bases, with 17 bases left between them. The CDR3 is made up of 13 amino acids. Germline V CDR1 and CDR2: MNHNY, SVGAGI (reference sequence). This chain's CDR3 is CACRAGGGEKLFF. The CDR3 coding sequence is TGTGCCTGTCGAGCGGGGGGTGGTGAAAAACTGTTTTTT.

This clone was seen a few times. V usage is TRBV29-1 and J usage is TRBJ2-3; D uncertain. From germline, CDR1 is SQVTM and CDR2 ANQGSEA. The V and J ends lost 4 bases and 0 bases respectively, with 5 bases between them. The CDR3 contains 12 residues. This CDR3 reads CSVGRSTDTQYF. The CDR3 region has the DNA TGCAGCGTTGGGAGAAGCACAGATACGCAGTATTTT.

This clone was recorded a few times. V and J are TRBV2 and TRBJ1-1, with D perhaps matching TRBD1 (5 bases). This CDR3 contains 13 residues. Germline V lookup: CDR1 SNHLY, CDR2 FYNNEI. The V and J ends lost 5 bases and 1 base respectively, with 8 bases between them. The CDR3 region has the DNA TGTGCCAGCAGTCTCACAGGGAACACTGAAGCTTTCTTT. It translates to CASSLTGNTEAFF.

This clone was counted ten times or more. Other DNA sequences within the sample encode an identical CDR3. V gene TRBV5-1 combines with J gene TRBJ2-2, with D hard to call. V lost 1 base, J lost 0 bases, and 7 bases lay in between. Looked up from germline, CDR1 is SGHRS and CDR2 is YFSETQ. The CDR3 spans 15 residues. CDR3 residues: CASSLQQTNTGELFF. In nucleotides, the CDR3 is TGCGCCAGCAGCTTGCAACAGACGAACACCGGGGAGCTGTTTTTT.

The rearrangement uses TRBV6-5 and TRBJ2-3; D is unresolved. CDR1 and CDR2 (germline): MNHEY, SVGAGI. The length of the CDR3 is 14 residues. V lost 2 bases to trimming and J lost 6 bases, with 12 bases between them. The CDR3 loop reads CASSYAEPGDTQYF. The CDR3 coding sequence is TGTGCCAGCAGTTACGCCGAGCCAGGCGATACGCAGTATTTT.

The chain is built from TRBV25-1 and TRBJ1-1; D is undetermined. V lost 4 bases to trimming and J lost 2 bases, with 5 bases between them. CDR3 length: 12 residues. Germline V gives CDR1 MGHDK, CDR2 SYGVNS. CDR3 nucleotide sequence: TGTGCCAGCAGTGCAGTTAACACTGAAGCTTTCTTT. Protein: CASSAVNTEAFF.

The V gene is TRBV5-1, the J gene TRBJ2-2; D is possibly TRBD1 (5 bases). This CDR3 comprises 16 residues. Trimming took off 0 bases at V and 0 bases at J, with 9 bases between the two ends. Per the germline V gene, CDR1 is SGHRS and CDR2 is YFSETQ. The CDR3 sequence is CASSLAGPPNTGELFF. CDR3 sequence (DNA): TGCGCCAGCAGCTTGGCAGGGCCACCGAACACCGGGGAGCTGTTTTTT.